This T cell receptor (beta chain) appears in the sequencing data of a study of early T cells in non-severe SARS-CoV-2 infection. This clonotype was observed many times. From the 5' RACE reads, TCRdb called clonotypes with MiXCR, one entry per CDR3 protein. The repertoire includes 25,000 to 35,000 distinct CDR3 sequences, about 6% of them detected once, and approximately 30% sits in the top ten. The germline V gene has CDR1 MNHEY and CDR2 SVGAGI. CDR3 length: 13 residues. Trimming removed 6 bases at V and 6 bases at J, with 11 bases between. The sequence derives from an adult who was a healthcare worker with PCR-confirmed SARS-CoV-2 infection or an uninfected control (not recorded which). This chain links TRBV6-5 with TRBJ2-2; D is perhaps TRBD2 (5 bases). This material consisted of whole blood, taken at baseline. The CDR3 spells CASRYVGAGELFF. CDR3 sequence (DNA): TGTGCCAGCAGATACGTCGGGGCCGGGGAGCTGTTTTTT.